Below, 25 T cell receptor beta chains from the same sample are listed, as sequenced in a study of CD8+CD57+ T cells in acquired aplastic anemia. Template material for TCR beta VDJ and CDR3 profiling consisted of genomic DNA. TCRdb used MiXCR to reprocess the reads, holding one entry per CDR3 protein. There are hundreds of thousands of distinct CDR3 sequences in the sample; under 40% occur only once, and around 0.82% lies in the top ten. All sequencing subjects had displayed CD8+CD57+ cell expansion on flow cytometry. Specimen: sorted CD4+, CD8+, or CD8+CD57+ T cells (not recorded which) from PBMCs. The receptors were sampled from a human donor with aplastic anemia.

The chain combines TRBV5-1 with TRBJ1-4; 8 bases line up with TRBD1. There are 15 residues in the CDR3. CDR1 and CDR2 from the germline V gene are SGHRS and YFSETQ. Trimming at V came to 4 bases and at J to 7 bases, leaving 9 bases not matched to a gene. CDR3 DNA: TGCGCCAGCAGCGGGATGACAGGGGCTGGTGAAAAACTGTTTTTT. Protein product: CASSGMTGAGEKLFF.

This clonotype was recorded many times. J is TRBJ2-2 and V is TRBV10-3; possibly TRBD1 for D (5 bases). Germline V CDR1 and CDR2: ENHRY, SYGVKD. Trimming took off 6 bases at V and 0 bases at J, with 14 bases between the two ends. This CDR3 spans 16 amino acids. In nucleotides, the CDR3 is TGTGCCATCAGCCTACCGGACACCTCGAACACCGGGGAGCTGTTTTTT. Amino acid sequence: CAISLPDTSNTGELFF.

Ten or more counts support this clonotype. The chain uses TRBV2 and TRBJ2-7; D remains unclear. CDR1 is SNHLY, CDR2 FYNNEI, per germline. Trimming shortened V by 6 bases and J by 2 bases, and 14 bases separated the two germline ends. This CDR3 has 14 residues. CDR3 protein: CASSSRANTYEQYF. The CDR3 region has the DNA TGTGCCAGCAGCTCCCGGGCCAACACCTACGAGCAGTACTTC.

The chain couples TRBV30 to TRBJ2-7; unclear D gene. This CDR3 is 11 amino acids long. V was clipped by 4 bases and J by 2 bases, with 6 bases between them. The V gene's germline CDR1 is GTSNPN and CDR2 SVGIG (reference sequence). The CDR3 DNA is TGTGCCTGGAAAACAGCCTACGAGCAGTACTTC. Translation gives CAWKTAYEQYF. The full variable domain, its missing parts supplied by reference TRBV30 and TRBJ2-7, is SQTIHQWPATLVQPVGSPLSLECTVEGTSNPNLYWYRQAAGRGLQLLFYSVGIGQISSEVPQNLSASRPQDRQFILSSKKLLLSDSGFYLCAWKTAYEQYFGPGTRLTVT.

The sample holds many counts of this clonotype. This rearrangement joins TRBV2 to TRBJ1-1, with D unresolved. The CDR3 totals 12 residues. The ends were cut back, 3 bases at V and 4 bases at J, with 6 bases in the middle. Germline V lookup: CDR1 SNHLY, CDR2 FYNNEI. CDR3 residues: CASSEVGTEAFF. CDR3 bases: TGTGCCAGCAGTGAGGTCGGCACTGAAGCTTTCTTT.

The J gene is TRBJ1-1, the V gene TRBV19; D might be TRBD1 (5 bases). The CDR3 has 14 residues. CDR1 LNHDA and CDR2 SQIVND come from the germline V gene (reference sequence). The V end lost 5 bases, the J end lost 3 bases, and 13 bases lay between the germline ends. The CDR3 DNA sequence: TGTGCCAGTAGTTTTCCAGGGCTCGACACTGAAGCTTTCTTT. Its protein is CASSFPGLDTEAFF.

This clonotype was observed at least ten times. This rearrangement joins TRBV20-1 to TRBJ1-2; 7 bases line up with TRBD1. CDR1 DFQATT and CDR2 SNEGSKA come from the germline V gene (reference sequence). With 7 bases clipped from V and 4 bases from J, the junction kept 9 bases outside the gene matches. This CDR3 has 13 residues. CDR3 sequence reads: CSGLRQGGYGYTF. As DNA, the CDR3 is TGCAGTGGCCTAAGACAGGGCGGCTATGGCTACACCTTC.

The rearrangement uses TRBV9 and TRBJ2-1, with TRBD1 as a possible D gene (5 bases). Germline V gene data show CDR1 as SGDLS and CDR2 as YYNGEE. CDR3 length: 15 amino acids. Trimming cost V 1 base and J 0 bases, with 8 bases left between them. The CDR3 region is CASSVTQGSYNEQFF. CDR3 DNA sequence: TGTGCCAGCAGCGTAACTCAGGGCTCCTACAATGAGCAGTTCTTC.

The rearrangement links TRBV24-1 to TRBJ2-5; 8 nucleotides agree with TRBD2. V shed 3 bases and J 1 base; nucleotides not matched to a gene: 0. Germline lookup yields CDR1 KGHDR and CDR2 SFDVKD. CDR3 length equals 14 residues. The CDR3 DNA reads TGTGCCACCAGTGATAGCGGGGGCCAAGAGACCCAGTACTTC. This gives the protein CATSDSGGQETQYF.

The chain employs TRBV11-1 and TRBJ2-1; no firm D call. CDR1 SGHAT and CDR2 FQDESV come from the germline V gene (reference sequence). Trimming stripped 5 bases from V and 4 bases from J, with 15 bases between. The CDR3 extends over 15 amino acids. CDR3 DNA: TGTGCCAGCAGCCCAGCCCAGGTCCCTTACAATGAGCAGTTCTTC. Encoded protein: CASSPAQVPYNEQFF.

This clonotype was observed a few times. A single base separates this from a much larger clone, so it may be a read error. J is TRBJ2-7 and V is TRBV20-1; D perhaps matches TRBD2 (5 bases). CDR3 length equals 10 residues. Germline V gene sequence: CDR1 DFQATT, CDR2 SNEGSKA (reference sequence). V was shortened by 8 bases and J by 9 bases, with 14 bases between the two germline ends. CDR3: CSLGGLGQYF. The CDR3 nucleotides are TGCAGTCTAGGCGGACTTGGGCAGTACTTC.

The DNA for the CDR3 is TGTGCCAGCAGTTACTTCGACAGGATAGAGGGCTACACCTTC. This gives the protein CASSYFDRIEGYTF. The chain is built from TRBV6-2 or TRBV6-3 and TRBJ1-2; possibly TRBD1 for D (6 bases). CDR3 length equals 14 residues. Trimming took 1 base from V and 8 from J, leaving 14 bases between them. Germline V gene data show CDR1 as MNHEY and CDR2 as SVGEGT.

This clonotype was counted many times. In DNA, the CDR3 is TGTGCCAGCATTCCGGACAGGGGAGGCAATCAGCCCCAGCATTTT. As protein: CASIPDRGGNQPQHF. The chain has TRBV2 and TRBJ1-5, with 9 bases lining up with TRBD1. This CDR3 contains 15 residues. CDR1 is SNHLY, CDR2 FYNNEI, per germline. J gave up 2 bases and V 7 bases, and 6 bases lay outside the gene matches.

The chain employs TRBV19 and TRBJ1-4; tentative D call: TRBD1 (6 bases). Germline V lookup: CDR1 LNHDA, CDR2 SQIVND (reference sequence). V lost 3 bases, J lost 8 bases, and 19 bases lay in between. This CDR3 is 16 amino acids long. CDR3 sequence reads: CASSIPAGGGAEKLFF. DNA of the CDR3: TGTGCCAGTAGTATCCCGGCCGGCGGGGGCGCGGAAAAACTGTTTTTT.

This clonotype occurred many times. This chain joins TRBV9 and TRBJ1-2, with TRBD1 matching 8 bases. CDR1 and CDR2 from the germline V gene are SGDLS and YYNGEE. V lost 3 bases, J lost 9 bases, and 7 bases stayed unmatched. The CDR3 is 13 amino acids. The CDR3 reads CASSARGQASYTF. The DNA for the CDR3 is TGTGCCAGCAGCGCACGGGGACAGGCCAGCTACACCTTC. The full variable domain, in which reference TRBV9 and TRBJ1-2 provide the parts outside the CDR3, is DSGVTQTPKHLITATGQRVTLRCSPRSGDLSVYWYQQSLDQGLQFLIQYYNGEERAKGNILERFSAQQFPDLHSELNLSSLELGDSALYFCASSARGQASYTFGSGTRLTVV.

A remark on this clonotype: The junction differs from germline at one of its ends, possibly a read error. The chain recombines TRBV19 with TRBJ1-6; a weak D match, TRBD1 (5 bases). The CDR3 length is 13 residues. Looked up from germline, CDR1 is LNHDA and CDR2 is SQIVND (reference sequence). CDR3 sequence reads: CASAGTSNSPPHF. The CDR3, as DNA: TGTGCCAGTGCTGGGACGAGTAATTCACCCCCCCACTTT.

The chain combines TRBV2 with TRBJ1-2; a weak D match, TRBD1 (5 bases). CDR3 size: 11 residues. Germline V gene sequence: CDR1 SNHLY, CDR2 FYNNEI. V lost 10 bases and J lost 10, with 16 bases in between. This chain's CDR3 is CAKAGRGYYTF. The CDR3 nucleotides read TGTGCCAAGGCCGGGAGGGGTTACTACACCTTC.

The chain recombines TRBV25-1 with TRBJ2-7; 7 positions agree with TRBD2. The CDR3 runs to 17 residues. V lost 4 bases and J lost 1; bases outside the gene matches: 13. CDR1 and CDR2 from the germline V gene are MGHDK and SYGVNS. CDR3 sequence: CASSASFRGSVSYEQYF. The DNA for the CDR3 is TGTGCCAGCAGTGCTAGTTTCCGCGGGAGTGTGTCCTACGAGCAGTACTTC.

The chain links TRBV12-3 or TRBV12-4 to TRBJ2-1, with D hard to call. The CDR3 runs 11 residues. The germline V and J ends were trimmed by 6 bases and 4 bases, with 4 bases remaining between them. Here the CDR3 reads CASRGYNEQFF. The CDR3, as DNA: TGTGCCAGCAGGGGGTACAATGAGCAGTTCTTC.

J is TRBJ2-3 and V is TRBV6-1, with 12 positions matching TRBD2. The CDR3 is 17 residues long. Losses at the gene ends were 5 bases for V and 1 base for J; bases not matched to a gene: 7. The germline V gene has CDR1 MNHNS and CDR2 SASEGT. The CDR3 sequence is CASSPLAGGIGTDTQYF. The CDR3 region has the DNA TGTGCCAGCAGTCCACTAGCGGGAGGAATAGGCACAGATACGCAGTATTTT.

The sample holds a few counts of this clonotype. The chain links TRBV5-1 to TRBJ2-2, with 12 bases matching TRBD2. The germline gives CDR1 SGHRS, CDR2 YFSETQ. The junction had 9 bases not matched to a gene; V was cut back by 3 bases and J by 6 bases. There are 17 residues in the CDR3. CDR3 residues: CASSSWTSGTDSGELFF. The DNA for the CDR3 is TGCGCCAGCAGCTCTTGGACTAGCGGGACCGACTCCGGGGAGCTGTTTTTT.

The V call is TRBV7-2, the J call TRBJ1-6; D perhaps matches TRBD1 (5 bases). This CDR3 has 13 amino acids. V was pared by 5 bases and J by 8 bases, with 10 bases between. From germline, CDR1 is SGHTA and CDR2 FQGNSA. CDR3 in amino acids: CASSRGGDSPLHF. CDR3 DNA: TGTGCCAGCAGCCGGGGGGGGGATTCACCCCTCCACTTT.

The chain couples TRBV30 to TRBJ2-7; 8 bases align to TRBD1. The CDR3 has 11 amino acids. V lost 3 bases and J lost 6; bases outside the gene matches: 1. The germline gives CDR1 GTSNPN, CDR2 SVGIG (reference sequence). The DNA of the CDR3 is TGTGCCTGGAGACAGGGGGGCGAGCAGTACTTC. It specifies CAWRQGGEQYF. The full variable domain, in which reference TRBV30 and TRBJ2-7 provide the parts outside the CDR3, is SQTIHQWPATLVQPVGSPLSLECTVEGTSNPNLYWYRQAAGRGLQLLFYSVGIGQISSEVPQNLSASRPQDRQFILSSKKLLLSDSGFYLCAWRQGGEQYFGPGTRLTVT.

With respect to this clonotype: A much larger clone lies one base from this, so it may be a read error. The chain uses TRBV6-1 and TRBJ1-1; a weak D match, TRBD1 (6 bases). The CDR3 sequence is 13 residues long. In germline, CDR1 is MNHNS, CDR2 SASEGT. The V and J ends lost 6 bases and 1 base respectively, with 9 bases between them. CDR3 residues: CASRPTGNTEAFF. The CDR3 DNA sequence: TGTGCCAGCAGACCGACAGGGAACACTGAAGCTTTCTTT.

This clonotype was counted once. The V gene is TRBV5-6, the J gene TRBJ2-4, with D perhaps given as TRBD1 or TRBD2 (5 bases each). With 2 bases removed from V and 7 bases from J, the gap between germline ends came to 13 bases. CDR3 length: 14 amino acids. Germline values: CDR1 SGHDT, CDR2 YYEEEE. CDR3 sequence (DNA): TGTGCCAGCAGCTTTATCGGCAGGGAGAACATTCAGTACTTC. Its protein product is CASSFIGRENIQYF.